This T cell receptor (beta chain) originates from a study of cytomegalovirus exposure and HLA in healthy donors. Overall study context: Approximately 170 million T cells yielded over 90 million unique TCR beta sequences in earlier analysis.

On this clone itself: As yet, its antigen is unknown.

The PCR was carried out with 60 Vbeta primers and 13 Jbeta primers. Only in-frame clones appear in the TCRdb table, and some are missing; sequencing was by immunoSEQ multiplex PCR. The data hold around 99,000 clones, with roughly 67% observed a single time. Study findings and constraints: Accurate prediction of most subjects' HLA-A and HLA-B alleles from TCR beta sequences was reported. Common viral pathogens were later found to be apparently linked to several of the most significant clusters. Researchers counted 150 to 200 TCR beta chains as cytomegalovirus-associated.

This TCR came from a man aged 40-49 years in good health and CMV-seronegative. What was sequenced was PBMCs.

The chain's CDR3 is CASSQDRGISEAFF. For the CDR3, the DNA is TGCGCCAGCAGCCAAGATCGGGGGATATCTGAAGCTTTCTTT. This chain joins TRBV4-3 and TRBJ1-1; weak D call: TRBD1 (5 bases). V was clipped by 0 bases and J by 6 bases, with 11 bases between them. Germline CDR1 and CDR2: LGHNA and YSLEER. This CDR3 has 14 residues.